This T cell receptor (beta chain) was captured by sequencing in a study of T cells in Graves' hyperthyroidism and ophthalmopathy. Looking at the study overall: Upon initial diagnosis and before any treatment, peripheral blood was collected.

Thyroid ultrasound, orbital computed tomography, clinical symptoms, and serum thyroxine and TRAb underpinned diagnoses. This clonotype was seen ten or more times. Trimming took 4 bases from V and 1 from J; bases not matched to a gene: 6. The CDR3 totals 15 residues. CDR1 is MDHEN and CDR2 is SYDVKM in the germline V gene. RNA transcripts yielded amplified TCR beta CDR3 regions. RT-PCR in the first round (using the HTBI primer set) targeted the TCR CDR3. TCRdb analysed the multiplex PCR reads with MiXCR anew, one entry per CDR3 protein. The data hold nearly 600,000 distinct CDR3 sequences, with around 14% observed a single time.

The sequence derives from a woman between 18 and 30 years old with Graves' ophthalmopathy. The specimen was blood. The J gene is TRBJ2-5, the V gene TRBV28, with TRBD1 matching 7 bases. The CDR3 spells CASSSPGTVQETQYF. The CDR3 DNA reads as TGTGCCAGCAGTTCGCCTGGGACAGTCCAAGAGACCCAGTACTTC. Full variable domain (missing parts from reference TRBV28 and TRBJ2-5): DVKVTQSSRYLVKRTGEKVFLECVQDMDHENMFWYRQDPGLGLRLIYFSYDVKMKEKGDIPEGYSVSREKKERFSLILESASTNQTSMYLCASSSPGTVQETQYFGPGTRLLVL.